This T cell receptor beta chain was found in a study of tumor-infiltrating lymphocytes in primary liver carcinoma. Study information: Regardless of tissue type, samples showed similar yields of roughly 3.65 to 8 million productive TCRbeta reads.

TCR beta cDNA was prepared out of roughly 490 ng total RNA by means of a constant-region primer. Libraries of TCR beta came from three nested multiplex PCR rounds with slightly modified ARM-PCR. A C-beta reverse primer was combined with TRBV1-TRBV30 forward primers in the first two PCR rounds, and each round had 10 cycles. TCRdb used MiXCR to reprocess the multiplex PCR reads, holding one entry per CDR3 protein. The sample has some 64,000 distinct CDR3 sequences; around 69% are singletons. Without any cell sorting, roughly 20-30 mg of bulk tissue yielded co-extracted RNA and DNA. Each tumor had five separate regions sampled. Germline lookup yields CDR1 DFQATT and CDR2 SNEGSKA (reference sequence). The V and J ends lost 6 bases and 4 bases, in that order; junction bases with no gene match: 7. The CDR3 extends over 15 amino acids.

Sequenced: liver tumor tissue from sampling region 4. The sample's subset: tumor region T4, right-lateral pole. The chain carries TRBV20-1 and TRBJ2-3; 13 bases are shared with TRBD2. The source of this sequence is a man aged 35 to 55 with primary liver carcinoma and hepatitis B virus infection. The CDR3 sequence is CSAPGLAGVADTQYF. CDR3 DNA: TGCAGTGCCCCTGGACTAGCGGGAGTGGCAGATACGCAGTATTTT.